Following are 9 T cell receptor beta chains from one sample sequenced in a study of blood T cell repertoires in COVID-19 (dated by TCRdb to the early 2020s). The library was produced with the immunoSEQ multiplex PCR assay. TCRdb carries this immuneACCESS record with in-frame sequences only. Its versions omit some clonotypes, under half of them owing to an unresolved V gene in the studies checked, with the rest unexplained. The sample profile shows about 180,000 clones; about 90% of them were found once. About 20% of the sample rests with the top ten. The specimen sequenced was peripheral blood. These receptors all stem from an older man with active or convalescent COVID-19.

The V and J genes are TRBV29-1 and TRBJ2-5, with a tentative D call TRBD2 (6 bases). CDR1 and CDR2 (germline): SQVTM, ANQGSEA. V was cut by 5 bases and J by 5 bases, with 18 bases left in between. This CDR3 has 14 amino acids. CDR3 DNA sequence: TGCAGCGTTCCCTTGTGGGGGAGGAGGGAGACCCAGTACTTC. Its translation is CSVPLWGRRETQYF.

The V and J genes are TRBV6-2 or TRBV6-3 and TRBJ2-7; 10 bases align to TRBD2. V shed 2 bases and J 4 bases; nucleotides not matched to a gene: 2. This CDR3 region has 14 residues. Germline V gene lookup returns CDR1 MNHEY and CDR2 SVGEGT. The CDR3 sequence: CASSYGTSVYEQYF. CDR3 bases: TGTGCCAGCAGTTACGGGACTAGCGTATACGAGCAGTACTTC.

This CDR3 is CASSGHGAGGGNEQFF. The CDR3 bases are TGTGCCAGCAGTGGCCATGGGGCGGGAGGAGGCAATGAGCAGTTCTTC. This chain links TRBV28 with TRBJ2-1, with 8 bases fitting TRBD2. Germline CDR1 is MDHEN and CDR2 is SYDVKM. The CDR3 consists of 16 residues. The V segment lost 5 bases and the J segment 6 bases; nucleotides outside the gene matches: 12.

The sample holds one count of this clone. The genes are TRBV28 and TRBJ2-2; D call uncertain. The ends were cut back, 1 base at V and 8 bases at J, with 11 bases in the middle. This CDR3 has 14 amino acids. CDR1 and CDR2 (germline): MDHEN, SYDVKM. CDR3 in amino acids: CASSLLSRQGELFF. CDR3 nucleotides: TGTGCCAGCAGTTTATTATCGCGGCAGGGGGAGCTGTTTTTT.

This clone occurred a few times. The J gene is TRBJ2-1, the V gene TRBV7-8, with 7 bases fitting TRBD1. The junction had 1 base not matched to a gene; V was cut back by 4 bases and J by 4 bases. Looked up from germline, CDR1 is SGHVS and CDR2 is FQNEAQ. There are 13 residues in the CDR3. The CDR3, as DNA: TGTGCCAGCAGCTCGGGACAGTACAATGAGCAGTTCTTC. This translates into CASSSGQYNEQFF.

The genes are TRBV18 and TRBJ1-5; D remains ambiguous. V was cut by 4 bases and J by 1 base, with 20 bases left in between. CDR3 size: 18 residues. Germline V gene lookup returns CDR1 KGHSH and CDR2 LQKENI. This CDR3 is CASSQRREKDTSNQPQHF. CDR3 in DNA: TGTGCCAGCTCACAACGAAGGGAGAAGGATACGAGCAATCAGCCCCAGCATTTT.

The V gene is TRBV11-1, the J gene TRBJ2-2; 7 bases agree with TRBD1. Trimming removed 4 bases from V and 1 base from J; junction bases left unmatched: 0. This CDR3 has 14 amino acids. Germline assignment: CDR1 SGHAT and CDR2 FQDESV (reference sequence). Here the CDR3 reads CASSYRGNTGELFF. The CDR3 DNA is TGTGCCAGCAGCTACAGGGGGAACACCGGGGAGCTGTTTTTT.

Only a few counts were recorded for this clone. The chain combines TRBV28 with TRBJ1-2; D is undetermined. Germline CDR1 and CDR2: MDHEN and SYDVKM. The CDR3 is 13 residues long. Deletions cut 7 bases from V and 10 bases from J, with 19 bases between. CDR3 sequence: CASTEGRMGYYTF. CDR3 nucleotide sequence: TGTGCCAGCACCGAAGGGAGGATGGGCTACTACACCTTC.

The chain has TRBV7-9 and TRBJ2-3, with D perhaps TRBD1 (6 bases). Trimming stripped 8 bases from V and 2 bases from J, with 11 bases between. Germline V lookup: CDR1 SEHNR, CDR2 FQNEAQ (reference sequence). This CDR3 comprises 13 residues. CDR3 protein: CASGTLPTDTQYF. CDR3 coding DNA: TGTGCCAGCGGGACATTACCCACAGATACGCAGTATTTT.